The following is a T cell receptor beta chain sequence with its context. The CDR3 runs to 17 residues. Germline-derived CDR1 and CDR2 are LNHDA and SQIVND (reference sequence). With 5 bases removed from V and 1 base from J, the gap between germline ends came to 20 bases. This sample was taken from a study of cytomegalovirus exposure and HLA in healthy donors. PCR amplification relied on 60 Vbeta primers (plus 13 Jbeta primers). Only in-frame clones appear in the TCRdb table, and some are missing; sequencing was by immunoSEQ multiplex PCR. This sample has more than 80,000 clones, with 63% found just once.

V gene TRBV19 combines with J gene TRBJ1-1; D call uncertain. Material: PBMCs. The source is a woman aged 40-49 years in good health and CMV-seropositive. The chain's CDR3 is CASSRTGYASKNTEAFF. CDR3 coding DNA: TGTGCCAGTAGTCGAACGGGATACGCATCAAAGAACACTGAAGCTTTCTTT.